This T cell receptor (beta chain) came from a study of regulatory T cells in long-lasting Graves disease (dated by TCRdb to the early 2020s). Study-wide context: In the newly diagnosed Graves' disease group, patients had been taking antithyroid drugs for less than 3 months. A total of around 35 samples were covered by TCR sequencing, comprising approximately 13 persistent and around 20 newly diagnosed Graves' disease patients. The study was registered as a clinical trial and conducted in China. This study used TCR sequencing and RNA sequencing of peripheral blood to compare persistent Graves' disease patients against newly diagnosed Graves' disease patients. Summary of the overall study and its limitations: The authors noted that the small sample size was a limitation that may lower accuracy. The study examined only peripheral blood because the primary lesion, thyroid tissue, could not be accessed. Persistent Graves' disease patients showed lower TCR Shannon entropy and fewer highly expanded clones than newly diagnosed patients, suggesting clonal expansion. Patients with persistent disease shared more public clonotypes (approximately 2,500) than newly diagnosed patients did (966). Persistent disease showed preferential use of TRBV28, TRBJ1-2 and TRBJ2-5, whereas newly diagnosed disease favored TRBV20-1 and TRBJ2-1. Sequencing and analysis were limited to the TCR beta chain.

The library was made by multiplex PCR. Sequenced using an Illumina HiSeq 4000. CDR3 regions were amplified by Arm-PCR with iRepertoire HTBI primers to construct TCR beta libraries. PCR products were gel purified before sequencing. The original pipeline was this. Across samples, roughly 60 TRBV and 13 to 15 TRBJ segments were identified and used for gene usage analysis of CDR3 amino acid clonotypes. COPE and FqMerger were used to merge the filtered high-quality paired reads into contigs. BLAST was used to align contigs to IMGT TRBV, TRBD and TRBJ reference genes, and CDR3 was defined according to IMGT. Any clonotype with a frequency above 0.1% was classified as a highly expanded clone. Shannon entropy was used to measure repertoire diversity, and the Gini coefficient was used to measure V-J evenness. A clonotype was considered public if more than one individual shared it. TCRdb reran the public reads through fastp at Q25 and MiXCR, keeping productive beta chains. Rows matching on CDR3 protein sequence are summarized as one entry with the most common DNA and genes. The V and J calls and clone size are TCRdb's, not the authors'. The sample table contains 580,000 or so distinct CDR3 sequences; only one count was recorded for about 16% of them. 12% of the sample rests with the top ten.

Concerning this clonotype itself: The clone's antigen remains unknown. No base quality information exists; no much larger clone differs at one position.

This specimen's time point label, per the study, means: newly diagnosed GD, antithyroid drugs for less than 3 months. RNA was extracted from PBMCs in TRIzol for both TCR sequencing and RNA sequencing. The diagnosis of Graves' disease followed American Thyroid Association guidelines. The patients came from an endocrinology department in Xi'an, China. From each patient, approximately 10 milliliters of peripheral blood was collected into an EDTA anticoagulant tube. Ficoll Paque Plus density gradient separation was used to isolate PBMCs, and no additional T cell sorting was done. An Agilent 2100 Bioanalyzer and agarose gel were used to assess RNA quality, and a NanoDrop 2000 was used to measure RNA concentration. V and J are trimmed by 4 bases and 6 bases, and the gene matches miss 8 bases of the junction. Taken from cysteine to phenylalanine, the CDR3 has 16 residues. The sequence is cut down to CDR3 DNA, 48 bases in frame from base 1. CDR1 is given as SGHTS and CDR2 as YDEGEE, both from the germline V gene.

This same sample was also part of a study on T cells in Graves' hyperthyroidism and ophthalmopathy. The second study reports: Stable Graves' hyperthyroidism was defined as the absence of progression to ophthalmopathy over 18 months of follow-up. Hyperthyroidism patients were newly diagnosed, with disease duration under 2 months, and aged 18 to 65 years. Any patient with an uncontrolled infection, another autoimmune disease, pregnancy or lactation was excluded. Diagnoses were established on the basis of clinical symptoms, serum thyroxine and TRAb, thyroid ultrasound, and orbital computed tomography. A first-round RT-PCR of the TCR CDR3 used the HTBI primer set with the Qiagen OneStep RT-PCR kit. Most expanded thyroid clonotypes (frequency above 0.001) were also detected in blood, a finding suggesting that blood repertoires may reflect thyroid immune responses. A 13 V-J signature model separated ophthalmopathy from stable hyperthyroidism, with about 90% sensitivity and about 81% specificity in cross-validation and 80%/75% in testing. During validation, the model predicted progression to ophthalmopathy a median of approximately 7 months ahead of onset, with 60% to 71% sensitivity and 72% to 85% specificity. A discovery cohort of about a hundred patients, approximately 45 with Graves' ophthalmopathy and about 58 with stable Graves' hyperthyroidism, was used to find distinguishing TCR V-J signatures. Whether ophthalmopathy could be predicted prospectively was tested in an independent validation cohort made up of approximately 19 hyperthyroidism patients plus 17 patients who later progressed to ophthalmopathy. The 100 or so discovery patients were divided at random into training and test sets in a 7:3 ratio. In addition, the study compared T-cell repertoires in thyroid tissue and in blood from six Graves' hyperthyroidism patients. After sampling, hyperthyroidism patients received methimazole starting at 30 mg daily, and ophthalmopathy patients received high-dose intravenous methylprednisolone. The libraries were constructed in a second round of multiplex PCR and then size-selected and purified. Paired-end sequencing of the libraries was performed with 100 bp reads on an Illumina HiSeq2000. SOAPnuke was used to process the raw data, with reads discarded if the reads contained adapters or uncalled bases, had a mean Phred below 15, or lacked an exact constant-primer or identifier match. High-quality paired reads were merged using COPE v1.2.5, and each unique nucleotide sequence was defined as a clonotype. Clonotypes were aligned to IMGT TRBV, TRBD and TRBJ reference segments using MiTCR v1.1. The analysis was restricted to V-J combinations with a frequency above 0.0001, which together covered 99.2% of the repertoires. A TCS score was defined as the ratio of F50 (clonal expansion) to E x V (chaos), with BLOSUM62-based TCRdist applied between CDR3 peptides within each V-J. Welch's t-statistics and random forest reduced roughly 500 V-J features to around 14, which were used in a naive Bayes classifier (R e1071). Sample size was not statistically predetermined, and blinding of investigators to group allocation was not performed. According to the paper, TCR Vbeta CDR3 sequencing was carried out on some 140 peripheral blood samples, which came from over 40 ophthalmopathy, under 85 hyperthyroidism and some 17 progressor patients.

The chain is encoded by TRBV5-8 joined to TRBJ2-1; 12 junctional bases match TRBD2. The clonotype was recovered from a man aged 18 to 30 with Graves disease. Donor details come from another sample of the same person, matched by shared clones. The sequencing here drew on peripheral blood mononuclear cells (PBMCs), taken at new diagnosis, from a patient treated with antithyroid drugs. The CDR3 loop reads CASSQRGLAGINEQFF. The nucleotide sequence reads as follows: TGTGCCAGCAGCCAACGAGGACTAGCGGGAATCAATGAGCAGTTCTTC.